Listed below are T cell receptor beta chains from one sample, sequenced in a study of cytomegalovirus exposure and HLA in healthy donors. Sequencing was performed with immunoSEQ multiplex PCR; in TCRdb, only in-frame clones are kept and a portion is missing. The table includes around 60,000 clones, roughly nine tenths detected once. The specimen was PBMCs. These TCRs come from a woman aged 18-29 years in good health and CMV-seronegative. Both conserved end residues are part of each CDR3. D genes are given only for firm matches. Size tells how often a clone was seen (once, few, many) or the class of an expanded clone, and some rows leave it out.

cdr3_aa: CASSLERGSGADTQYF; v_call: TRBV7-3; clone_size: .; d_call: TRBD2
cdr3_aa: CASSSPGQNYEQYF; v_call: TRBV11-3; clone_size: .; d_call: TRBD1
cdr3_aa: CASSFFSGLAGETQYF; v_call: TRBV28; clone_size: .; d_call: TRBD2
cdr3_aa: CASSSTRDRGVEQYF; v_call: TRBV11-1; clone_size: .; d_call: TRBD1
cdr3_aa: CASSDPTDMNTEAFF; v_call: TRBV25-1; clone_size: once; d_call: .
cdr3_aa: CASSILTGLGQYF; v_call: TRBV10-2; clone_size: .; d_call: .
cdr3_aa: CASSELATSPIYEQYF; v_call: TRBV2; clone_size: few; d_call: TRBD2
cdr3_aa: CASSTSGGLSYGYTF; v_call: TRBV19; clone_size: .; d_call: .
cdr3_aa: CASSAGAGGNSPLHF; v_call: TRBV19; clone_size: few; d_call: TRBD1
cdr3_aa: CASSSGQSTDTQYF; v_call: TRBV7-2; clone_size: .; d_call: .
cdr3_aa: CASSSPEAVNYGYTF; v_call: TRBV7-9; clone_size: .; d_call: .
cdr3_aa: CASSERPPGPYTF; v_call: TRBV10-2; clone_size: .; d_call: .
cdr3_aa: CASSPGALSGNTIYF; v_call: TRBV18; clone_size: once; d_call: .
cdr3_aa: CASTPLGGGGNQPQHF; v_call: TRBV19; clone_size: .; d_call: .
cdr3_aa: CASSFREKLFF; v_call: TRBV28; clone_size: .; d_call: .
cdr3_aa: CASRSGSYGYTF; v_call: TRBV6-6; clone_size: .; d_call: .
cdr3_aa: CASSDSFSYNEQFF; v_call: TRBV18; clone_size: .; d_call: .
cdr3_aa: CASSRMSGGVKSYEQYF; v_call: TRBV28; clone_size: once; d_call: TRBD1
cdr3_aa: CATRGTGSLPLHF; v_call: TRBV28; clone_size: .; d_call: TRBD1
cdr3_aa: CASSSTGRQGEYEQYF; v_call: TRBV11-3; clone_size: .; d_call: TRBD1
cdr3_aa: CASRGSRQGSHTIYF; v_call: TRBV11-2; clone_size: .; d_call: TRBD1
cdr3_aa: CASSLDPAGNIQYF; v_call: TRBV5-1; clone_size: .; d_call: .
cdr3_aa: CASSQLTGSNEQFF; v_call: TRBV7-9; clone_size: .; d_call: .
cdr3_aa: CATSRDPSGGLIQETQYF; v_call: TRBV15; clone_size: .; d_call: TRBD2
cdr3_aa: CASSFLAYANTGELFF; v_call: TRBV7-9; clone_size: .; d_call: .
cdr3_aa: CASSLQGQTNEKLFF; v_call: TRBV7-2; clone_size: .; d_call: .
cdr3_aa: CSVETGLNTEAFF; v_call: TRBV29-1; clone_size: .; d_call: .
cdr3_aa: CASSEGGNTEAFF; v_call: TRBV6-1; clone_size: .; d_call: .
cdr3_aa: CASSKRQNTEAFF; v_call: TRBV28; clone_size: .; d_call: .
cdr3_aa: CASSQASTGRDGYTF; v_call: TRBV4-1; clone_size: .; d_call: .
cdr3_aa: CASSGAPSTDTQYF; v_call: TRBV4-1; clone_size: .; d_call: .
cdr3_aa: CASSSLSRGKESPLHF; v_call: TRBV27; clone_size: .; d_call: .
cdr3_aa: CASSLASVKTDEQFF; v_call: TRBV5-1; clone_size: .; d_call: .
cdr3_aa: CASTLTGGASYDEAFF; v_call: TRBV27; clone_size: once; d_call: TRBD1
cdr3_aa: CASSPPPQLGYGYTF; v_call: TRBV11-2; clone_size: .; d_call: .
cdr3_aa: CSLIRQGNTEAFF; v_call: TRBV29-1; clone_size: .; d_call: TRBD1
cdr3_aa: CASRASGSEISETQYF; v_call: TRBV27; clone_size: .; d_call: TRBD2
cdr3_aa: CASSRGGEDTGELFF; v_call: TRBV28; clone_size: .; d_call: .
cdr3_aa: CAWSGGKGSYNEQFF; v_call: TRBV30; clone_size: .; d_call: .
cdr3_aa: CASSQAPGQTYEQYF; v_call: TRBV4-1; clone_size: .; d_call: TRBD1
cdr3_aa: CASKRQGNTDTQYF; v_call: TRBV19; clone_size: .; d_call: TRBD1
cdr3_aa: CASSPQTGGDEQYF; v_call: TRBV18; clone_size: .; d_call: TRBD1
cdr3_aa: CASSQDYPGKAFF; v_call: TRBV4-1; clone_size: .; d_call: .
cdr3_aa: CASSLEWTGNTDTQYF; v_call: TRBV5-1; clone_size: .; d_call: .
cdr3_aa: CAISESDVTGYQPQHF; v_call: TRBV10-3; clone_size: .; d_call: .
cdr3_aa: CASSYRRNTEAFF; v_call: TRBV6-5; clone_size: .; d_call: .
cdr3_aa: CASSAGRDNEQFF; v_call: TRBV25-1; clone_size: .; d_call: .
cdr3_aa: CASSSPRRGFGYEQYF; v_call: TRBV11-2; clone_size: .; d_call: .
cdr3_aa: CASSRDRAGNSPLHF; v_call: TRBV7-2; clone_size: .; d_call: TRBD1
cdr3_aa: CAWRSLGGDRSYNEQFF; v_call: TRBV30; clone_size: .; d_call: TRBD2
cdr3_aa: CATSPRGTSMNTEAFF; v_call: TRBV15; clone_size: .; d_call: .
cdr3_aa: CASSVTGGDYGYTF; v_call: TRBV9; clone_size: once; d_call: .
cdr3_aa: CASSSSTGTVNEQFF; v_call: TRBV11-2; clone_size: .; d_call: TRBD1
cdr3_aa: CASSDSVSYEQYF; v_call: TRBV2; clone_size: .; d_call: .
cdr3_aa: CASSQPSSGGHYNEQFF; v_call: TRBV4-1; clone_size: .; d_call: TRBD2
cdr3_aa: CASSLSGTSGSNEQFF; v_call: TRBV7-3; clone_size: .; d_call: TRBD2
cdr3_aa: CASSHLTGQDFYEQYF; v_call: TRBV4-1; clone_size: .; d_call: TRBD1
cdr3_aa: CASSGAMNTEAFF; v_call: TRBV2; clone_size: once; d_call: .
cdr3_aa: CASSGRDSSYNEQFF; v_call: TRBV9; clone_size: .; d_call: TRBD1